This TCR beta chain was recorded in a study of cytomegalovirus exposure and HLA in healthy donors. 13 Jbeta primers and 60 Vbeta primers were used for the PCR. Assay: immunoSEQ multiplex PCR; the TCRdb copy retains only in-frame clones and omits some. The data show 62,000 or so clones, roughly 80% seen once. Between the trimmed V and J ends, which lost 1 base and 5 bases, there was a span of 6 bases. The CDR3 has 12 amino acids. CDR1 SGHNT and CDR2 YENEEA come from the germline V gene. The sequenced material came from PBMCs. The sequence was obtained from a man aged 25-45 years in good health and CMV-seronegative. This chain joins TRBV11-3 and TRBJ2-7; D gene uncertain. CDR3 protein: CASSLVPDEQYF. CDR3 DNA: TGTGCCAGCAGCTTAGTCCCCGACGAGCAGTACTTC. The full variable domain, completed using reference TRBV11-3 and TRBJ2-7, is EAGVVQSPRYKIIEKKQPVAFWCNPISGHNTLYWYLQNLGQGPELLIRYENEEAVDDSQLPKDRFSAERLKGVDSTLKIQPAELGDSAVYLCASSLVPDEQYFGPGTRLTVT.